This T cell receptor (beta chain) was profiled in a study of blood T cell repertoires in COVID-19. The wider study: Sources were T cells, B-cell-depleted T cells, or PBMCs; the material itself was cDNA or gDNA.

Authors' analysis steps: Cell counts per sample came from amplifying reference gene primers. Here immunoSEQ multiplex PCR was the method, and the copy in TCRdb shows in-frame clones only, minus some. D and trimming come from the DNA, and the V and J calls and clone size come from that table. The sample yields 120,000 or so clones, more than 60% seen once. This clone came up once. Germline V gene data show CDR1 as SGHRS and CDR2 as YFSETQ. The CDR3 is 13 residues long. Trimming removed 3 bases from V and 9 bases from J; junction bases left unmatched: 3. Sequenced: peripheral blood. This sequence was found in a woman in her 70s with acute or convalescent COVID-19. This chain uses TRBV5-1 with TRBJ2-1, with 10 nucleotides matching TRBD2. The CDR3 DNA is TGCGCCAGCAGCTGGGGACTAGCGAGTGAGCAGTTCTTC. Its protein product is CASSWGLASEQFF. The variable domain in full, completed from reference TRBV5-1 and TRBJ2-1, reads KAGVTQTPRYLIKTRGQQVTLSCSPISGHRSVSWYQQTPGQGLQFLFEYFSETQRNKGNFPGRFSGRQFSNSRSEMNVSTLELGDSALYLCASSWGLASEQFFGPGTRLTVL.